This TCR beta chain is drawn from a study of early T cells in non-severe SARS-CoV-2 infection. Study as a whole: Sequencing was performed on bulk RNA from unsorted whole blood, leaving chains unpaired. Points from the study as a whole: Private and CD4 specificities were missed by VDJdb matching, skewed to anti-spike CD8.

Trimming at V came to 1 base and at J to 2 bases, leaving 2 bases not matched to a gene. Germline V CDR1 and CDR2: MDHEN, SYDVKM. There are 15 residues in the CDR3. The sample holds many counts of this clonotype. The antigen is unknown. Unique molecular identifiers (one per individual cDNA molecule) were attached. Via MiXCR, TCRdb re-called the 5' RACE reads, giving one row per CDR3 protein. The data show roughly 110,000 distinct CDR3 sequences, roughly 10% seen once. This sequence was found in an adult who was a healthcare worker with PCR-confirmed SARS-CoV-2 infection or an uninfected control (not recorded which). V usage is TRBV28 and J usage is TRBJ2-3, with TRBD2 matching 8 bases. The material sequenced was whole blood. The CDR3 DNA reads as TGTGCCAGCAGTTTATTGCGGGGGGACACAGATACGCAGTATTTT. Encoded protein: CASSLLRGDTDTQYF.